These 15 T cell receptor beta chains share one sample of origin, sequenced in a study of glioma-infiltrating T cells after dendritic cell vaccination. Only in-frame clones appear in the TCRdb table, and some are missing; sequencing was by immunoSEQ multiplex PCR. The table includes 85,000 to 100,000 clones, 65% to 85% detected once. Time point in this sample: after dendritic cell vaccination, including at tumor progression/relapse. The specimen was blood, collected after dendritic cell vaccination. Source of these receptors: a human donor with glioblastoma.

The chain carries TRBV6-8 and TRBJ1-1; 8 bases fit TRBD1. This CDR3 contains 15 residues. Trimming cost V 4 bases and J 1 base; bases outside gene matches: 5. Per germline, CDR1 MNHGY and CDR2 SAAAGT. The CDR3 sequence is CASSFPGGANTEAFF. Here the CDR3 DNA reads TGTGCCAGCAGTTTTCCAGGGGGCGCGAACACTGAAGCTTTCTTT.

This chain links TRBV27 with TRBJ2-5, with 8 bases lining up with TRBD2. Per germline, CDR1 MNHEY and CDR2 SMNVEV (reference sequence). V gave up 8 bases and J gave up 5 bases; unmatched junction bases: 4. This CDR3 spans 12 amino acids. This chain's CDR3 is CASATSGETQYF. CDR3 in DNA: TGTGCCAGCGCTACTAGCGGCGAGACCCAGTACTTC.

This chain joins TRBV15 and TRBJ1-2; 9 bases fit TRBD1. Trimming cost V 3 bases and J 1 base; bases outside gene matches: 12. The germline CDR1 and CDR2 sequences are LNHNV and YYDKDF (reference sequence). The CDR3 extends over 18 amino acids. In nucleotides, the CDR3 is TGTGCCACCAGCAGGCACCCGGGACAGGGCGCAATTAACTATGGCTACACCTTC. It specifies CATSRHPGQGAINYGYTF.

In this sample, this clone turned up a few times. This rearrangement joins TRBV6-6 to TRBJ1-1; D perhaps matches TRBD1 (5 bases). Germline CDR1 reads MNHNY; CDR2 reads SVGAGI (reference sequence). The CDR3 length is 12 residues. Trimming cost V 5 bases and J 5 bases, with 9 bases left between them. The CDR3 is CASSKQGTEAFF. The CDR3, as DNA: TGTGCCAGCAGTAAGCAGGGAACTGAAGCTTTCTTT.

The V call is TRBV4-1, the J call TRBJ2-3, with TRBD2 matching 8 bases. With V trimmed by 2 bases and J by 2 bases, 6 bases remained unmatched. Germline CDR1 MGHRA, CDR2 YSYEKL. This CDR3 comprises 16 residues. This CDR3 reads CASSQQTSVNTDTQYF. In DNA form, the CDR3 reads TGCGCCAGCAGCCAACAGACTAGCGTAAACACAGATACGCAGTATTTT.

This sequence joins TRBV9 and TRBJ2-1, with TRBD1 matching 10 bases. This CDR3 has 17 residues. V gave up 0 bases and J gave up 9 bases; unmatched junction bases: 12. Germline CDR1 is SGDLS and CDR2 is YYNGEE. Written as DNA, the CDR3 is TGTGCCAGCAGCGTAGTCGAGGCGGGACAGGGGATGGGTGAGCAGTTCTTC. Translating gives CASSVVEAGQGMGEQFF.

The V call is TRBV5-1, the J call TRBJ2-7; a possible D gene is TRBD1 (8 bases). This CDR3 is built from 15 residues. V lost 2 bases and J 4 bases, leaving 16 bases between the germline ends. Germline V CDR1 and CDR2: SGHRS, YFSETQ. For the CDR3, the DNA is TGCGCCAGCAGCTTCGGAACAGGGGGGGTTTACGAGCAGTACTTC. This translates into CASSFGTGGVYEQYF.

This rearrangement joins TRBV5-1 to TRBJ2-5, with 14 nucleotides matching TRBD2. With 4 bases clipped from V and 3 bases from J, the junction kept 5 bases outside the gene matches. CDR1 is SGHRS, CDR2 YFSETQ, per germline. There are 16 residues in the CDR3. The CDR3 sequence is CASSIGTSGGKETQYF. Here the CDR3 DNA reads TGCGCCAGCAGCATTGGGACTAGCGGGGGTAAAGAGACCCAGTACTTC.

This clone has a handful of counts. The J gene is TRBJ2-1, the V gene TRBV5-1; 8 bases align to TRBD1. The CDR3 runs to 16 residues. V lost 4 bases and J lost 2; bases outside the gene matches: 8. Germline-derived CDR1 and CDR2 are SGHRS and YFSETQ. CDR3 nucleotide sequence: TGCGCCAGCAGCCCTGGGATGGACAGGGCCTACAATGAGCAGTTCTTC. It yields the protein CASSPGMDRAYNEQFF.

The V call is TRBV27, the J call TRBJ2-5; 12 nucleotides line up with TRBD2. V lost 4 bases and J lost 7; bases outside the gene matches: 10. The germline V gene has CDR1 MNHEY and CDR2 SMNVEV (reference sequence). The CDR3 totals 16 residues. DNA of the CDR3: TGTGCCAGCAGTTCCTTAGGACTAGCGGGACGAGGGACCCAGTACTTC. Its translation is CASSSLGLAGRGTQYF.

The chain has TRBV29-1 and TRBJ1-2, with D unresolved. This CDR3 has 10 residues. The V and J ends lost 6 bases and 6 bases respectively, with 8 bases between them. CDR1 and CDR2 (germline): SQVTM, ANQGSEA. CDR3 nucleotides: TGCAGCGTCGGGGAGGATGGCTACACCTTC. Translating it yields CSVGEDGYTF.

This sequence joins TRBV5-6 and TRBJ1-1; tentative D call: TRBD1 (5 bases). CDR1 and CDR2 from the germline V gene are SGHDT and YYEEEE. V was pared by 2 bases and J by 6 bases, with 5 bases between. This CDR3 contains 11 residues. The CDR3 nucleotides are TGTGCCAGCAGCTTAGGGGCTGAAGCTTTCTTT. It codes for CASSLGAEAFF.

The rearrangement links TRBV12-5 to TRBJ2-2; 7 bases line up with TRBD1. The ends lost 6 bases at V and 2 bases at J; junction bases unmatched: 6. This CDR3 comprises 15 residues. Germline V CDR1 and CDR2: LGHNT, FRNRAP. The CDR3 loop is CASGPGQVNTGELFF. DNA of the CDR3: TGTGCTAGTGGCCCCGGACAGGTTAACACCGGGGAGCTGTTTTTT.

The chain is built from TRBV9 and TRBJ2-2, with TRBD2 identical over 9 bases. Germline values: CDR1 SGDLS, CDR2 YYNGEE. The CDR3 spans 15 residues. V shed 4 bases, J shed 1 base, and the junction held 2 bases outside the gene matches. The CDR3 DNA reads TGTGCCAGCAGCACGACTAGCGGGAACACCGGGGAGCTGTTTTTT. Encoded protein: CASSTTSGNTGELFF.

This clone was seen a few times. This chain joins TRBV28 and TRBJ2-7, with D unresolved. Trimming pared 5 bases from V and 2 bases from J, leaving 7 bases between. The CDR3 runs 12 residues. CDR1 and CDR2 (germline): MDHEN, SYDVKM. CDR3 sequence reads: CASSPLAYEQYF. CDR3 bases: TGTGCCAGCAGTCCCCTAGCCTACGAGCAGTACTTC.